Below, 27 T cell receptor beta chains from the same sample are listed, as sequenced in a study of post-analysis software for immune sequencing data. These TCRs' antigens remain unknown. Whole-study results and caveats: Patients showed TRBV5-6, TRBV5-1 and TRBV20-1 among five TRBV segments more frequent than in controls.

Researchers reported that TCR beta cDNA libraries carried unique molecular identifiers. TCRdb re-derived calls from the PCR reads in MiXCR, one entry per CDR3 protein. The sample records around 700,000 distinct CDR3 sequences, approximately 60% being singletons. Sequencing was performed on blood. The receptors originated from a girl aged 2 to 10 with multiple sclerosis.

The chain joins TRBV20-1 to TRBJ2-1, with 8 bases fitting TRBD2. CDR3 size: 12 residues. CDR1 is DFQATT and CDR2 is SNEGSKA in the germline V gene (reference sequence). V lost 8 bases to trimming and J lost 8 bases; unmatched junction nucleotides: 8. CDR3 sequence reads: CSTGLAVHEQFF. CDR3 in DNA: TGCAGTACCGGACTAGCCGTCCATGAGCAGTTCTTC.

The rearrangement uses TRBV6-1 and TRBJ2-7, with D possibly TRBD1 on 5 matching bases. Germline CDR1 reads MNHNS; CDR2 reads SASEGT. The length of the CDR3 is 15 residues. The ends were cut back, 7 bases at V and 2 bases at J, with 18 bases in the middle. CDR3 sequence (DNA): TGTGCCAGCAAAAGGTCGGACACCAATCCCTACGAGCAGTACTTC. Amino acids: CASKRSDTNPYEQYF.

The rearrangement uses TRBV27 and TRBJ2-7; TRBD1 might be the D (5 bases). Per germline, CDR1 MNHEY and CDR2 SMNVEV (reference sequence). The V end was cut by 3 bases, the J end by 3 bases, with 12 bases between. The CDR3 totals 14 residues. This chain's CDR3 is CASSLGPTYYEQYF. The DNA of the CDR3 is TGTGCCAGCAGTTTGGGGCCGACTTACTACGAGCAGTACTTC.

The genes are TRBV12-3 or TRBV12-4 and TRBJ1-1; TRBD1 is a possible D gene (5 bases). The length of the CDR3 is 14 residues. V lost 6 bases and J 0 bases, leaving 11 bases between the germline ends. The CDR3 nucleotides read TGTGCCAGCAGGGGGGGATCGATGAACACTGAAGCTTTCTTT. Its translation is CASRGGSMNTEAFF.

The gene calls are TRBV10-3 and TRBJ2-5; TRBD2 is a possible D gene (5 bases). The CDR3 has 13 residues. V lost 2 bases, J lost 2 bases, and 6 bases lay in between. CDR1 ENHRY and CDR2 SYGVKD come from the germline V gene. In DNA form, the CDR3 reads TGTGCCATCAGTGAGGGACTGCAAGAGACCCAGTACTTC. It specifies CAISEGLQETQYF.

The rearrangement uses TRBV6-6 and TRBJ2-1; 11 bases are a match to TRBD1. Germline assignment: CDR1 MNHNY and CDR2 SVGAGI (reference sequence). The junction had 12 bases not matched to a gene; V was cut back by 2 bases and J by 9 bases. There are 17 residues in the CDR3. The CDR3 DNA sequence: TGTGCCAGCAGTTACCCACCCGGACAGGGGGCGTTGAGTGAGCAGTTCTTC. It translates to CASSYPPGQGALSEQFF.

The chain links TRBV3-1 to TRBJ2-7; D remains unclear. The end of the DNA fits TRBJ2-4 better, so the J call may be wrong. Germline V CDR1 and CDR2: LGHDT, YNNKEL (reference sequence). This CDR3 has 12 residues. CDR3 region: CASSQDEGIQYF. The CDR3 region has the DNA TGTGCCAGCAGCCAAGATGAAGGCATTCAGTACTTC.

V gene TRBV29-1 combines with J gene TRBJ1-2; D is uncertain. The CDR3 is 11 amino acids. The germline V and J ends were trimmed by 5 bases and 4 bases, with 8 bases remaining between them. CDR1 is SQVTM, CDR2 ANQGSEA, per germline. In nucleotides, the CDR3 is TGCAGCGTTCTTGGCGGCTATGGCTACACCTTC. It specifies CSVLGGYGYTF.

The chain has TRBV29-1 and TRBJ2-3; no reliable D call. Per the germline V gene, CDR1 is SQVTM and CDR2 is ANQGSEA. Trimming left V 7 bases short and J 4 bases short, with 12 bases between. The length of the CDR3 is 12 residues. In DNA, the CDR3 is TGCAGCGCTGATCCCGTTGCAGATACGCAGTATTTT. Its protein product is CSADPVADTQYF.

Concerning this clonotype: One end of the junction does not line up with germline, which may come from a read error. This chain uses TRBV10-1 with TRBJ2-3; D is possibly TRBD2 (6 bases). Germline loops: CDR1 WNHNN, CDR2 SYGVQD (reference sequence). The CDR3 is made up of 15 amino acids. CDR3 protein: CAGSARLVGTDTQYF. The CDR3 DNA reads TGCGCCGGCAGTGCCCGACTAGTGGGCACAGATACGCAGTATTTT.

The V and J genes are TRBV5-1 and TRBJ2-1; 9 nucleotides match TRBD2. With the DNA end fitting TRBJ2-7 better, the J assignment may be wrong. Looked up from germline, CDR1 is SGHRS and CDR2 is YFSETQ. CDR3 size: 12 residues. CDR3 residues: CASSWREGEQYF. The DNA of the CDR3 is TGCGCCAGCAGCTGGCGGGAGGGGGAGCAGTACTTC.

V and J are TRBV6-2 or TRBV6-3 and TRBJ2-1; D remains unclear. Germline lookup yields CDR1 MNHEY and CDR2 SVGEGT. V was trimmed by 6 bases and J by 10 bases, leaving 10 bases between them. The CDR3 loop spans 11 amino acids. CDR3 in amino acids: CASSPLGEQFF. The CDR3 bases are TGTGCCAGCAGCCCCCTCGGGGAGCAGTTCTTC.

The rearrangement uses TRBV10-3 and TRBJ2-1; 8 positions agree with TRBD2. Germline V gene data show CDR1 as ENHRY and CDR2 as SYGVKD. V was clipped by 0 bases and J by 5 bases; unmatched bases: 9. This CDR3 region has 17 residues. CDR3 amino acids: CAISESGTGGPNNEQFF. Written as DNA, the CDR3 is TGTGCCATCAGTGAGTCTGGGACGGGAGGGCCTAACAATGAGCAGTTCTTC.

This clonotype was counted a single time. DNA for the CDR3: TGCAGTGCTAGAGATCTAGCGGGGGCGAACACCGGGGAGCTGTTTTTT. This codes for CSARDLAGANTGELFF. V is TRBV20-1 and J is TRBJ2-2; 10 bases fit TRBD2. Germline CDR1 and CDR2: DFQATT and SNEGSKA (reference sequence). CDR3 size: 16 residues. The trim removed 0 bases at V and 0 bases at J, leaving 1 base unmatched.

The V call is TRBV11-2, the J call TRBJ1-2; D is possibly TRBD1 (6 bases). V gave up 5 bases and J gave up 2 bases, with 21 bases separating them. The CDR3 is made up of 17 amino acids. The V gene's germline CDR1 is SGHAT and CDR2 FQNNGV. CDR3 DNA: TGTGCCAGCAGCATAGCGCGCAGGACAGACTCAAACTATGGCTACACCTTC. This encodes CASSIARRTDSNYGYTF.

This clonotype was counted once. V is TRBV27 and J is TRBJ2-5; D perhaps matches TRBD2 (7 bases). CDR1 is MNHEY, CDR2 SMNVEV, per germline (reference sequence). The CDR3 has 16 amino acids. Trimming pared 2 bases from V and 5 bases from J, leaving 18 bases between. CDR3 coding DNA: TGTGCCAGCAGTTTAAGTAGAGGGGGGGCTGGGGAGACCCAGTACTTC. Translated: CASSLSRGGAGETQYF.

This clonotype has a single count. The chain employs TRBV6-2 or TRBV6-3 and TRBJ1-5; D is ambiguous. CDR3 length equals 12 residues. CDR1 MNHEY and CDR2 SVGEGT come from the germline V gene. V was clipped by 4 bases and J by 6 bases, with 7 bases between them. CDR3 DNA: TGTGCCAGCAGTTCATGGGGTCAGCCCCAGCATTTT. It is translated as CASSSWGQPQHF.

This clonotype has a handful of counts. V gene TRBV20-1 combines with J gene TRBJ2-3; D uncertain. V was pared by 7 bases and J by 5 bases, with 7 bases between. Germline V gives CDR1 DFQATT, CDR2 SNEGSKA (reference sequence). The CDR3 extends over 10 amino acids. Here the CDR3 DNA reads TGCAGTGTTCGGAAAGATACGCAGTATTTT. It specifies CSVRKDTQYF.

The rearrangement uses TRBV14 and TRBJ1-1; unclear D gene. The CDR3 totals 14 residues. Germline V lookup: CDR1 SGHDN, CDR2 FVKESK. With 3 bases removed from V and 0 bases from J, the gap between germline ends came to 8 bases. This CDR3 is CASSQGLVNTEAFF. CDR3 bases: TGTGCCAGCAGCCAGGGTTTAGTGAACACTGAAGCTTTCTTT.

The V gene is TRBV4-1, the J gene TRBJ2-4; D unresolved. V was cut by 1 base and J by 3 bases, with 13 bases left in between. Germline V gene data show CDR1 as MGHRA and CDR2 as YSYEKL. The CDR3 totals 16 residues. The CDR3 DNA sequence: TGCGCCAGCAGCCAAGTTTGGCTATCTGACAAAAACATTCAGTACTTC. It encodes CASSQVWLSDKNIQYF.

The V gene is TRBV7-9, the J gene TRBJ2-3; D uncertain. The CDR3 covers 14 residues. V was shortened by 1 base and J by 2 bases, with 7 bases between the two germline ends. Germline V gene lookup returns CDR1 SEHNR and CDR2 FQNEAQ (reference sequence). For the CDR3, the DNA is TGTGCCAGCAGCTTAGGAAGGAACACAGATACGCAGTATTTT. This translates into CASSLGRNTDTQYF.

This clonotype was observed once. The chain uses TRBV7-2 and TRBJ2-3; either TRBD1 or TRBD2 may supply D (6 bases each). CDR1 SGHTA and CDR2 FQGNSA come from the germline V gene. V lost 2 bases and J lost 1, with 13 bases in between. This CDR3 region has 16 residues. This chain's CDR3 is CASSLRRGGRTDTQYF. The CDR3 bases are TGTGCCAGCAGCTTACGTCGAGGGGGGCGCACAGATACGCAGTATTTT. The whole variable domain, remainder taken from reference TRBV7-2 and TRBJ2-3, is GAGVSQSPSNKVTEKGKDVELRCDPISGHTALYWYRQSLGQGLEFLIYFQGNSAPDKSGLPSDRFSAERTGGSVSTLTIQRTQQEDSAVYLCASSLRRGGRTDTQYFGPGTRLTVL.

The chain joins TRBV6-1 to TRBJ2-3; 7 bases fit TRBD2. Germline CDR1 MNHNS, CDR2 SASEGT. The CDR3 consists of 16 residues. Unmatched junction bases numbered 9, after V lost 4 bases and J lost 2 bases. CDR3: CASSAKLGGVTDTQYF. DNA of the CDR3: TGTGCCAGCAGTGCGAAGTTGGGGGGGGTCACAGATACGCAGTATTTT.

The genes are TRBV28 and TRBJ1-5; D not resolved. The CDR3 is 12 amino acids. The V and J ends lost 7 bases and 6 bases respectively, with 10 bases between them. Looked up from germline, CDR1 is MDHEN and CDR2 is SYDVKM. The DNA of the CDR3 is TGTGCCAGCAATTCGGGTACTCAGCCCCAGCATTTT. Protein sequence: CASNSGTQPQHF. Complete variable domain (other parts from reference TRBV28 and TRBJ1-5): DVKVTQSSRYLVKRTGEKVFLECVQDMDHENMFWYRQDPGLGLRLIYFSYDVKMKEKGDIPEGYSVSREKKERFSLILESASTNQTSMYLCASNSGTQPQHFGDGTRLSIL.

This chain connects TRBV25-1 to TRBJ2-3, with D possibly matching TRBD1 (6 bases). This CDR3 spans 20 amino acids. Germline V gene sequence: CDR1 MGHDK, CDR2 SYGVNS. Between the trimmed V and J ends, which lost 0 bases and 2 bases, there was a span of 24 bases. CDR3 region: CASSEYGGRVDSRDTDTQYF. The CDR3 bases are TGTGCCAGCAGTGAATATGGGGGCAGGGTCGACTCCCGGGACACAGATACGCAGTATTTT.

The CDR3 bases are TGTGCCAGCAGTGACTTTGGGGCTCTAACTAGGTACTTC. This translates into CASSDFGALTRYF. The chain uses TRBV2 and TRBJ2-5; D tentatively reads TRBD1 or TRBD2 (5 bases each). This CDR3 is 13 amino acids long. V was trimmed by 3 bases and J by 13 bases, leaving 18 bases between them. In germline, CDR1 is SNHLY, CDR2 FYNNEI.

DNA for the CDR3: TGTGCCAGCAGCCAAGATCTTGAGACAGTGAGCACAGATACGCAGTATTTT. It encodes CASSQDLETVSTDTQYF. The J gene is TRBJ2-3, the V gene TRBV4-2, with D possibly TRBD1 on 5 matching bases. There are 17 residues in the CDR3. Trimming removed 0 bases from V and 0 bases from J, with 13 bases in between. CDR1 and CDR2 (germline): LGHNA, YNFKEQ.